This is a list of T cell receptor beta chains from one sample in a study of cytomegalovirus exposure and HLA in healthy donors. The method was immunoSEQ multiplex PCR; TCRdb's version includes in-frame clones alone and lacks a portion of them. The top ten clones hold around 3% of a sample with 150,000 to 200,000 clones, 62% of them seen once. Sequencing input: PBMCs. The receptor set was obtained from a man aged 40-49 years in good health and CMV-seronegative. Each CDR3 is given with its conserved first and last residue. D genes are given only for firm matches. Only part of the rows carry a size: once, few, many, or a class if the clone is expanded.

NA	TRBV19	NA	14	TRBJ1-4	TGTGCCAGTAGTATTGGGACAACAAGCCAAAAACTGTTTTTT	CASSIGTTSQKLFF
TRBD2	TRBV27	NA	15	TRBJ2-1	TGTGCCAGCAGTCCCGCTAGCGGGGGGCACAATGAGCAGTTCTTC	CASSPASGGHNEQFF
TRBD2	TRBV5-1	few	16	TRBJ2-7	TGCGCCAGCAGCTGGACCCTAGCGGGAGGAGCCTACGAGCAGTACTTC	CASSWTLAGGAYEQYF
NA	TRBV19	NA	13	TRBJ2-1	TGTGCCAGTAGTGAACAGCTTCTAAATGAGCAGTTCTTC	CASSEQLLNEQFF
NA	TRBV10-3	NA	14	TRBJ2-5	TGTGCCATCAGTGGACCGACAGTCCAAGAGACCCAGTACTTC	CAISGPTVQETQYF
NA	TRBV7-2	NA	14	TRBJ1-5	TGTGCCAGCAGCAAGGCGGGGGGGGGTCAGCCCCAGCATTTT	CASSKAGGGQPQHF
TRBD2	TRBV7-3	NA	14	TRBJ2-1	TGTGCCAGCAGCTTAATAGCGGGAGTTAATGAGCAGTTCTTC	CASSLIAGVNEQFF
NA	TRBV27	once	12	TRBJ2-7	TGTGCCAGCAGAGACTTATCCTACGAGCAGTACTTC	CASRDLSYEQYF
TRBD2	TRBV11-2	few	18	TRBJ2-3	TGTGCCAGCAGCCCGAGACTAGCGGCTCCTTTCGGCACAGATACGCAGTATTTT	CASSPRLAAPFGTDTQYF
TRBD2	TRBV5-5	NA	16	TRBJ2-3	TGTGCCAGCAGCTTTCAGGGACTAGCGGCCACAGATACGCAGTATTTT	CASSFQGLAATDTQYF
NA	TRBV9	NA	12	TRBJ2-7	TGTGCCAGCAGCGTAGGAGCGGACGAGCAGTACTTC	CASSVGADEQYF
NA	TRBV14	NA	15	TRBJ2-5	TGTGCCAGCAGCCAGGAGGAAGGGAGGCAAGAGACCCAGTACTTC	CASSQEEGRQETQYF
NA	TRBV10-3	NA	18	TRBJ1-5	TGTGCCATCAGCACGACACCAATCAGGGCGGAGAGCAATCAGCCCCAGCATTTT	CAISTTPIRAESNQPQHF
NA	TRBV7-7	NA	16	TRBJ2-1	TGTGCCAGCAGCTTAGCGTGGGACTTGTCCTACAATGAGCAGTTCTTC	CASSLAWDLSYNEQFF
NA	TRBV10-3	NA	15	TRBJ1-2	TGTGCCATCAGTGAGTCGTTGAGGGGGAAGAATGGCTACACCTTC	CAISESLRGKNGYTF
TRBD2	TRBV7-9	NA	14	TRBJ2-7	TGTGCCAGCAGTACCGGGACTAGCGGCTACGAGCAGTACTTC	CASSTGTSGYEQYF
NA	TRBV5-1	few	13	TRBJ2-3	TGCGCCAGCAGCCCAGGGGACGCAGATACGCAGTATTTT	CASSPGDADTQYF
TRBD2	TRBV5-1	NA	15	TRBJ2-1	TGCGCCAGCAGCTTGGCGACGGGGGGGCTAGGTGAGCAGTTCTTC	CASSLATGGLGEQFF
NA	TRBV12-5	NA	13	TRBJ2-1	TGTGCTAGTGGTTTGGACAGGGTGGTTGAGCAGTTCTTC	CASGLDRVVEQFF
TRBD1	TRBV6-1	NA	14	TRBJ2-3	TGTGCCAGCAGCCGGGACAGACCCACAGATACGCAGTATTTT	CASSRDRPTDTQYF
NA	TRBV21-1	NA	18	TRBJ2-2	TGTGCCAGCACCCGAACTAGCGGGGGAACCTCGAACACCGGGGAGCTGTTTTTT	CASTRTSGGTSNTGELFF
NA	TRBV6-1	few	13	TRBJ1-2	TGTGCCAGCAGTGAAGCATCAGTCTATGGCTACACCTTC	CASSEASVYGYTF
TRBD1	TRBV19	few	11	TRBJ1-2	TGTGCCAGCAGACAGGGTGATGGCTACACCTTC	CASRQGDGYTF
NA	TRBV11-2	few	12	TRBJ2-7	TGTGCCAGCAGCTTAGATCGCGGTTTGTTCCACTTC	CASSLDRGLFHF
TRBD1	TRBV7-6	NA	14	TRBJ2-7	TGTGCCAGCAGCTTCCGGACAGGGGGATACGAGCAGTACTTC	CASSFRTGGYEQYF
TRBD2	TRBV7-9	NA	18	TRBJ2-2	TGTTCCAGCAGCTCCCTAAGACTAGCGGAGGGAAACACCGGGGAGCTGTTTTTT	CSSSSLRLAEGNTGELFF
TRBD1	TRBV19	few	15	TRBJ1-3	TGTGCCAGTAAAACAGGGGACGTATCTGGAAACACCATATATTTT	CASKTGDVSGNTIYF
TRBD2	TRBV6-4	NA	18	TRBJ2-7	TGTGCCAGGACAAGGGGACTAGGCCATAGCCTATCGCTTTACGAGCAGTACTTC	CARTRGLGHSLSLYEQYF
TRBD1	TRBV11-2	NA	18	TRBJ2-2	TGTGCCAGCAGGGCTCCGGGACAGGGCGTAAGGAACACCGGGGAGCTGTTTTTT	CASRAPGQGVRNTGELFF
NA	TRBV5-4	NA	13	TRBJ2-1	TGTGCCAGCAGCCTGAGGGTCGATTATGAGCAGTTCTTC	CASSLRVDYEQFF
TRBD1	TRBV27	NA	15	TRBJ1-2	TGTGCCAGCAGTCTTTTTGGGACAGGGCAGGTTGGCTACACCTTC	CASSLFGTGQVGYTF
TRBD2	TRBV5-1	NA	17	TRBJ2-5	TGCGCCAGCAGCTCGCGCCGTCCCCTAGCGGGGCAAGAGACCCAGTACTTC	CASSSRRPLAGQETQYF
TRBD1	TRBV6-1	few	14	TRBJ1-4	TGTGCCAGCAGGGGGACAGGACGAGGGGAAAAACTGTTTTTT	CASRGTGRGEKLFF
NA	TRBV9	NA	14	TRBJ2-6	TGTGCCAGCAGCGTAGAATACTGGGCCAACGTCCTGACTTTC	CASSVEYWANVLTF
NA	TRBV6-5	NA	15	TRBJ1-4	TGTGCGAGCGAGCGAGAAACAGGGTTAGATGAAAAACTGTTTTTT	CASERETGLDEKLFF
NA	TRBV6-6	NA	15	TRBJ2-7	TGTGCCAGCAGTACCAGGGAGGATTACTCCTACGAGCAGTACTTC	CASSTREDYSYEQYF
NA	TRBV7-3	NA	13	TRBJ2-3	TGTGCCAGCAGCATTATACAGGGAGATACGCAGTATTTT	CASSIIQGDTQYF
TRBD1	TRBV4-1	NA	15	TRBJ2-1	TGCGCCAGCAGCACTCGACAGGGGTTCGACAATGAGCAGTTCTTC	CASSTRQGFDNEQFF
NA	TRBV4-2	NA	14	TRBJ2-7	TGTGCCAGCAGCCAAGTTACAGAAACCCACGAGCAGTACTTC	CASSQVTETHEQYF
TRBD1	TRBV7-2	NA	18	TRBJ1-5	TGTGCCAGCAGCTTAGCGCCGGCAGGGGGATTTAGCAATCAGCCCCAGCATTTT	CASSLAPAGGFSNQPQHF
TRBD2	TRBV29-1	NA	16	TRBJ2-1	TGCAGCGTTGAATCAGGGCCGGGACTATCCTACAATGAGCAGTTCTTC	CSVESGPGLSYNEQFF
NA	TRBV19	few	14	TRBJ2-3	TGTGCCAGTAGTGGTCGGGGTTTCACAGATACGCAGTATTTT	CASSGRGFTDTQYF
NA	TRBV4-2	NA	14	TRBJ2-7	TGTGCCAGCAGCCAAGGCAGGGGAGCCTACGAGCAGTACTTC	CASSQGRGAYEQYF
TRBD1	TRBV27	NA	16	TRBJ1-4	TGTGCCAGCAGTTCCCGCCTCACAGGGGGGGGCGAAAAACTGTTTTTT	CASSSRLTGGGEKLFF
NA	TRBV5-1	few	17	TRBJ2-7	TGCGCCAGCAGCTTGGTTCTTGGCGGGACGGCCGCCTACGAGCAGTACTTC	CASSLVLGGTAAYEQYF
TRBD2	TRBV9	NA	15	TRBJ2-1	TGTGCCAGCAGCGGACGACTAGCGGGCCCCTATGAGCAGTTCTTC	CASSGRLAGPYEQFF
TRBD1	TRBV30	NA	12	TRBJ2-7	TGTGCCTGGGGACAGGGGGCGGGGGAGCAGTACTTC	CAWGQGAGEQYF
NA	TRBV4-2	NA	13	TRBJ2-7	TGTGCCAGCAGCCAGGTGGGAGGTCCAGTTCAGTACTTC	CASSQVGGPVQYF